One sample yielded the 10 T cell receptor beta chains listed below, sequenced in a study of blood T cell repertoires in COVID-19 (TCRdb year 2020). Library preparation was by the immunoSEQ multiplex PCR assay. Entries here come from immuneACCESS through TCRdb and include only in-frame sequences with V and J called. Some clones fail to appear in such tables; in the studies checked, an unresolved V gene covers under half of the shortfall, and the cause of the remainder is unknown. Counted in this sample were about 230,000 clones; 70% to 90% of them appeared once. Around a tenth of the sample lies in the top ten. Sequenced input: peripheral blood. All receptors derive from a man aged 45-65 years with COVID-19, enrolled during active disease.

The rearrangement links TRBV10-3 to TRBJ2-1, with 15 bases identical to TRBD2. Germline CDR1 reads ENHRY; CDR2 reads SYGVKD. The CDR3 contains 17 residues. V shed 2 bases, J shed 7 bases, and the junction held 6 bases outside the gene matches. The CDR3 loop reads CAISEVGTSGGPNEQFF. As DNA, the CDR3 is TGTGCCATCAGTGAGGTTGGGACTAGCGGGGGGCCTAATGAGCAGTTCTTC.

CDR3 loop: CASSQGGQEKLFF. CDR3 coding DNA: TGTGCCAGCAGCCAAGGGGGACAGGAAAAACTGTTTTTT. This chain links TRBV3-1 (or the pseudogene TRBV3-2) with TRBJ1-4, with 7 nucleotides matching TRBD1. The length of the CDR3 is 13 residues. Germline V gene data show CDR1 as LGHDT and CDR2 as YNNKEL (reference sequence). Losses at the gene ends were 1 base for V and 8 bases for J; bases not matched to a gene: 1.

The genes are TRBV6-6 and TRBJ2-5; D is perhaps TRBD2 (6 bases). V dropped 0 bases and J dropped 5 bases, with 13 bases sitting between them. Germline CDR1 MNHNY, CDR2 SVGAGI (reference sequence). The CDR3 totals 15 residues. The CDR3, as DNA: TGTGCCAGCAGTTACTCCGGGAGTGGCGTCGAGACCCAGTACTTC. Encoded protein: CASSYSGSGVETQYF.

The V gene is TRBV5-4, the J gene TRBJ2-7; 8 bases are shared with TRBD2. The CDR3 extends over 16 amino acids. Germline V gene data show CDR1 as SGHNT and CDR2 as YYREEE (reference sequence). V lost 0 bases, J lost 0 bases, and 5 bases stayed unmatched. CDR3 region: CASSLDPAGGSYEQYF. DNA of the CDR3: TGTGCCAGCAGCTTGGACCCGGCGGGGGGCTCCTACGAGCAGTACTTC.

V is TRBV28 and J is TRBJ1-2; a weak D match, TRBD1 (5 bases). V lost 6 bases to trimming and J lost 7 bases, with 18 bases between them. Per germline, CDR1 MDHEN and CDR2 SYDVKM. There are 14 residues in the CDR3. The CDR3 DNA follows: TGTGCCAGCAGCCCTGACAGACGGGTGGGTGGCTACACCTTC. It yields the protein CASSPDRRVGGYTF.

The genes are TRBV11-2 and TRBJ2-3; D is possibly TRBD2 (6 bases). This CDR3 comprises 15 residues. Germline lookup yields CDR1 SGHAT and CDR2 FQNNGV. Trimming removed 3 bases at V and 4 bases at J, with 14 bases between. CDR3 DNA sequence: TGTGCCAGCAGCTTCAAACTAGGGACTCCAGATACGCAGTATTTT. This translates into CASSFKLGTPDTQYF.

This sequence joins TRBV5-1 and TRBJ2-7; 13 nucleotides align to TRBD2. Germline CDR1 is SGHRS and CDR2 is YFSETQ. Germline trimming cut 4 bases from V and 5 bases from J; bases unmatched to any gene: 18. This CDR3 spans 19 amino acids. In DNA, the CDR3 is TGCGCCAGCAGCCCGCACGGACTAGCGGGGGCTGCAGGTCTCAACGAGCAGTACTTC. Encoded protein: CASSPHGLAGAAGLNEQYF.

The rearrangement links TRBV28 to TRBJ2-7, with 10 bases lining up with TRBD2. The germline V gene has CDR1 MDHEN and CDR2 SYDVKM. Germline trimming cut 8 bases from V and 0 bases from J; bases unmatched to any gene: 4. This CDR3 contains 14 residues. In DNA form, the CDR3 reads TGTGCCAGCCGTAGCGGGGGGACCTCCTACGAGCAGTACTTC. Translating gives CASRSGGTSYEQYF. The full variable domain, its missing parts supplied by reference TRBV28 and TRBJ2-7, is DVKVTQSSRYLVKRTGEKVFLECVQDMDHENMFWYRQDPGLGLRLIYFSYDVKMKEKGDIPEGYSVSREKKERFSLILESASTNQTSMYLCASRSGGTSYEQYFGPGTRLTVT.

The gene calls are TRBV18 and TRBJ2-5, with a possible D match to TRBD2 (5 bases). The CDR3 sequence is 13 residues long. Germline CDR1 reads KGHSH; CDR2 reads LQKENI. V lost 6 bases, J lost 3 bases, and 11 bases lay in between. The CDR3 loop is CASSPRREETQYF. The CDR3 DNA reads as TGTGCCAGCTCCCCGCGGCGGGAAGAGACCCAGTACTTC.

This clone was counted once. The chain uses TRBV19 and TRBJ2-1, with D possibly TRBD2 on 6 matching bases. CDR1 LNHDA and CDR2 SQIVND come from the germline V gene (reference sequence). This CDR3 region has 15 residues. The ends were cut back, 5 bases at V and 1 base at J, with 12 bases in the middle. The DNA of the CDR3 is TGTGCCAGTAGTCACTTCGGGGGATCCTACAATGAGCAGTTCTTC. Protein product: CASSHFGGSYNEQFF.